The 9 T cell receptor beta chains in this list originate from one sample, sequenced in a study of human T cells and chemical hapten exposure. Time point described: patch test 1, 2 weeks after DPC sensitization. Treatment described: therapeutic diphenylcyclopropenone sensitization with weekly scalp DPC. TCRdb ran MiXCR on the RACE reads and lists one entry per CDR3 protein. The sample lists some 83,000 distinct CDR3 sequences; roughly 10% were seen once. The sample in question was whole blood, obtained in connection with sensitization to the hapten diphenylcyclopropenone (DPC). Source of these receptors: a woman between 45 and 65 years old with alopecia areata. Some clones in this sample may be carry-over from other donors' samples.

The sample holds a few counts of this clonotype. The chain carries TRBV4-3 and TRBJ2-7; possibly TRBD1 or TRBD2 for D (5 bases each). The CDR3 sequence is 15 residues long. Germline V CDR1 and CDR2: LGHNA, YSLEER. The V end was cut by 0 bases, the J end by 0 bases, with 9 bases between. The CDR3 reads CASSQEGRDSYEQYF. In nucleotides, the CDR3 is TGCGCCAGCAGCCAAGAGGGACGGGACTCCTACGAGCAGTACTTC.

This clonotype was recorded many times. This chain connects TRBV7-2 to TRBJ2-7; perhaps TRBD2 as D (6 bases). Trimming stripped 6 bases from V and 7 bases from J, with 13 bases between. The CDR3 has 12 amino acids. Germline lookup yields CDR1 SGHTA and CDR2 FQGNSA. CDR3 bases: TGTGCCAGCAGTCGCCTAGCGAGGGAGCAGTACTTC. Encoded protein: CASSRLAREQYF.

This clonotype was detected many times. The chain joins TRBV29-1 to TRBJ1-1; D uncertain. The germline gives CDR1 SQVTM, CDR2 ANQGSEA. Trimming left V 1 base short and J 11 bases short, with 17 bases between. This CDR3 is built from 13 residues. CDR3 DNA: TGCAGCGTTGAAGCCCCAACTCACCGGGTCGCTTTCTTT. It translates to CSVEAPTHRVAFF.

The chain recombines TRBV28 with TRBJ2-7; TRBD1 agrees at 8 bases. Germline-derived CDR1 and CDR2 are MDHEN and SYDVKM. V shed 4 bases and J 2 bases; nucleotides not matched to a gene: 13. CDR3 size: 17 residues. In DNA, the CDR3 is TGTGCCAGCAGTTCACACAGTCCAGGGGGCCAGACCTACGAGCAGTACTTC. This sequence encodes CASSSHSPGGQTYEQYF.

The chain is built from TRBV6-2 or TRBV6-3 and TRBJ2-5; perhaps TRBD2 as D (5 bases). Germline CDR1 and CDR2: MNHEY and SVGEGT. V was cut by 7 bases and J by 1 base, with 13 bases left in between. The length of the CDR3 is 14 residues. Here the CDR3 reads CASTARETQETQYF. CDR3 nucleotides: TGTGCCAGCACCGCGAGGGAAACCCAAGAGACCCAGTACTTC.

This clonotype was counted many times. The V call is TRBV27, the J call TRBJ2-1, with TRBD2 identical over 11 bases. Germline CDR1 and CDR2: MNHEY and SMNVEV (reference sequence). V lost 2 bases and J lost 0; bases outside the gene matches: 6. This CDR3 comprises 18 residues. CDR3 coding DNA: TGTGCCAGCAGTTTACGCGGGACTAGCGGCCTCTCCTACAATGAGCAGTTCTTC. Its protein is CASSLRGTSGLSYNEQFF.

This clonotype was observed at least ten times. This chain links TRBV4-3 with TRBJ1-6; 7 bases map to TRBD1. The germline V gene encodes CDR1 LGHNA and CDR2 YSLEER. The CDR3 is 14 amino acids. With V trimmed by 3 bases and J by 14 bases, 10 bases remained unmatched. DNA for the CDR3: TGCGCCAGCAGCCAGGACAGGTTATATTCGTCCCTCCACTTT. It translates to CASSQDRLYSSLHF.

This clonotype was detected only a few times. V usage is TRBV6-5 and J usage is TRBJ2-5, with D possibly TRBD2 on 6 matching bases. The length of the CDR3 is 17 residues. V lost 3 bases to trimming and J lost 0 bases, with 17 bases between them. CDR1 is MNHEY, CDR2 SVGAGI, per germline. CDR3 sequence reads: CASSYFGGREYQETQYF. The CDR3, as DNA: TGTGCCAGCAGTTATTTTGGCGGACGGGAGTACCAAGAGACCCAGTACTTC.

This clonotype was found many times. This chain links TRBV12-3 or TRBV12-4 with TRBJ1-5; no definite D call. The CDR3 length is 13 residues. V was trimmed by 1 base and J by 9 bases, leaving 10 bases between them. DNA for the CDR3: TGTGCCAGCAGTTTAGTTGTGGGGTGGCCCCAGCATTTT. It is translated as CASSLVVGWPQHF.